The rows below give T cell receptor beta chains drawn from one sample of a study of cytomegalovirus exposure and HLA in healthy donors. Assay: immunoSEQ multiplex PCR; the TCRdb copy retains only in-frame clones and omits some. The sample shows approximately 78,000 clones, approximately 84% of them seen only once. The sequencing sample was made of PBMCs. Receptor source: a woman aged 45-65 years in good health and CMV-seronegative. Each CDR3 is given with its conserved first and last residue. D genes are given only for firm matches. Clone size, where shown, is once, few, many, or a class for clones that have expanded.

>TRBV5-6|-|TRBJ1-2|-
CASSADRSGGYTF
TGTGCCAGCAGCGCTGACAGGAGTGGTGGCTACACCTTC
>TRBV4-1|-|TRBJ1-1|-
CASRPEGGMNTEAFF
TGCGCCAGCAGACCCGAGGGGGGGATGAACACTGAAGCTTTCTTT
>TRBV28|-|TRBJ2-3|-
CASSLWTSTDTQYF
TGTGCCAGCAGTTTATGGACTAGCACAGATACGCAGTATTTT
>TRBV9|-|TRBJ1-2|-
CASSPLRYGYTF
TGTGCCAGCAGCCCGTTACGGTATGGCTACACCTTC
>TRBV6-5|-|TRBJ2-1|-
CASSYSFAGIYNEQFF
TGTGCCAGCAGTTACTCTTTCGCGGGGATCTACAATGAGCAGTTCTTC
>TRBV7-9|-|TRBJ2-3|-
CASSGSPVDTQYF
TGTGCCAGCAGCGGGAGCCCTGTAGATACGCAGTATTTT
>TRBV27|-|TRBJ2-5|TRBD2
CASSRREAQTQYF
TGTGCCAGCAGTAGGCGGGAGGCACAGACCCAGTACTTC
>TRBV29-1|-|TRBJ1-1|-
CSGKRGDTEAFF
TGCAGCGGTAAGCGGGGGGACACTGAAGCTTTCTTT
>TRBV5-1|-|TRBJ2-1|-
CASSLDTSSYNEQFF
TGCGCCAGCAGCTTGGATACCAGCTCCTACAATGAGCAGTTCTTC
>TRBV10-1|few|TRBJ2-1|TRBD2
CASSPTSGGEQFF
TGCGCCAGCAGCCCTACTAGCGGGGGTGAGCAGTTCTTC
>TRBV18|-|TRBJ1-2|TRBD1
CASSPIAGTGSYGYTF
TGTGCCAGCTCACCCATTGCCGGGACAGGGTCCTATGGCTACACCTTC
>TRBV6-1|-|TRBJ2-7|-
CATNSDSYEQYF
TGTGCCACTAACAGTGACTCCTACGAGCAGTACTTC
>TRBV29-1|-|TRBJ2-7|TRBD1
CSVEDKPGGYEQYF
TGCAGCGTTGAAGATAAACCAGGGGGCTACGAGCAGTACTTC
>TRBV19|-|TRBJ2-2|TRBD1
CASSITQWTGTGELFF
TGTGCCAGTAGTATAACTCAATGGACAGGGACCGGGGAGCTGTTTTTT
>TRBV15|-|TRBJ2-1|-
CATRTLARNEQFF
TGTGCCACCCGGACTCTAGCACGCAATGAGCAGTTCTTC
>TRBV6-6|-|TRBJ1-3|-
CASTVSGNTIYF
TGTGCCAGTACTGTCTCGGGAAACACCATATATTTT
>TRBV7-8|-|TRBJ2-3|-
CASSSEGTDTQYF
TGTGCCAGCAGCTCGGAGGGCACAGATACGCAGTATTTT
>TRBV5-6|-|TRBJ1-2|-
CASSLVGALTYGYTF
TGTGCCAGCAGCTTGGTGGGGGCGCTTACCTATGGCTACACCTTC
>TRBV10-3|-|TRBJ2-2|TRBD2
CAIQGLVAGELFF
TGTGCCATCCAGGGACTAGTCGCCGGGGAGCTGTTTTTT
>TRBV10-3|-|TRBJ2-1|TRBD2
CAISHSRGLADHNEQFF
TGTGCCATCAGTCACTCTCGGGGACTAGCGGACCACAATGAGCAGTTCTTC
>TRBV29-1|-|TRBJ2-7|TRBD1
CSVQTGINSYEQYF
TGCAGCGTCCAGACAGGGATTAACTCCTACGAGCAGTACTTC
>TRBV5-4|-|TRBJ2-7|-
CASSPISSYEQYF
TGTGCCAGCAGCCCTATTAGTTCCTACGAGCAGTACTTC
>TRBV6-6|few|TRBJ2-7|TRBD2
CASSTTSGSSYEQYF
TGTGCCAGCAGTACGACTAGCGGGAGTTCTTACGAGCAGTACTTC
>TRBV5-4|-|TRBJ2-2|TRBD2
CASRVGGTNTGELFF
TGTGCCAGCAGGGTCGGGGGGACGAACACCGGGGAGCTGTTTTTT